This is a list of T cell receptor beta chains from one sample in a study of CD8+CD57+ T cells in acquired aplastic anemia. Via MiXCR, TCRdb re-called the reads, giving one row per CDR3 protein. The repertoire holds more than 150,000 distinct CDR3 sequences, with about half as singletons. Input material: sorted CD4+, CD8+, or CD8+CD57+ T cells (not recorded which) from PBMCs. The receptors were gathered from a human donor with aplastic anemia. CDR3s include the opening cysteine and the closing phenylalanine or tryptophan. The order of the fields is J gene, V gene, clone size, D gene, CDR3 DNA, CDR3 protein. D genes are given only for firm matches. The size entry is marked missing in some rows and otherwise reads once, few, many or a size class.

j_gene: TRBJ2-7; v_gene: TRBV11-1; abundance: .; d_gene: TRBD2; CDR3nt: TGTGCCAGCAGCTTACTGTCGGCTAGCGGGGCCTACGAGCGGTACTTC; CDR3aa: CASSLLSASGAYERYF
j_gene: TRBJ2-1; v_gene: TRBV7-9; abundance: .; d_gene: .; CDR3nt: TGTGCCAGCAGCGACACCCGGGACACCCGCTCCTACAATGAGCAGTTCTTC; CDR3aa: CASSDTRDTRSYNEQFF
j_gene: TRBJ2-2; v_gene: TRBV29-1; abundance: .; d_gene: TRBD2; CDR3nt: TGCAGCGTTGGGACTAGCGGGTACACCGGGGAGCTGTTTTTT; CDR3aa: CSVGTSGYTGELFF
j_gene: TRBJ1-1; v_gene: TRBV2; abundance: once; d_gene: .; CDR3nt: TGTGCCAGCAGTCCCCTTGGGCGGCCGAACACTGAAGCTTTCTTT; CDR3aa: CASSPLGRPNTEAFF
j_gene: TRBJ2-7; v_gene: TRBV5-1; abundance: many; d_gene: .; CDR3nt: TGCGCCAGCAGCGAGAACCTGCAGGGATCCGAGCAGTACTTC; CDR3aa: CASSENLQGSEQYF
j_gene: TRBJ1-1; v_gene: TRBV5-4; abundance: few; d_gene: .; CDR3nt: TGTGCCAGCAGCCTGGGGACCCTGGGGACTGAAGCTTTCTTT; CDR3aa: CASSLGTLGTEAFF
j_gene: TRBJ1-4; v_gene: TRBV18; abundance: .; d_gene: .; CDR3nt: TGTGCCAGCTCCGCGACGCGTTCAACTAATGAAAAACTGTTTTTT; CDR3aa: CASSATRSTNEKLFF
j_gene: TRBJ2-7; v_gene: TRBV5-5; abundance: .; d_gene: .; CDR3nt: TGTGCCAGCAGCCAGGCCGGGGGCACGTCCTACGAGCAGTACTTC; CDR3aa: CASSQAGGTSYEQYF
j_gene: TRBJ2-7; v_gene: TRBV20-1; abundance: .; d_gene: TRBD2; CDR3nt: TGCAGTGCTTCCTTGCGGGAGAACGAGCAGTACTTC; CDR3aa: CSASLRENEQYF
j_gene: TRBJ2-3; v_gene: TRBV7-3; abundance: many; d_gene: TRBD2; CDR3nt: TGTGCCAGCAGCCAACTAGCGGGGGACACAGATACGCAGTATTTT; CDR3aa: CASSQLAGDTDTQYF
j_gene: TRBJ2-3; v_gene: TRBV19; abundance: .; d_gene: .; CDR3nt: TGTGCCAGTAGAGCGCCTAGCACAGATACGCAGTATTTT; CDR3aa: CASRAPSTDTQYF
j_gene: TRBJ1-2; v_gene: TRBV20-1; abundance: .; d_gene: .; CDR3nt: TGCAGTGCTAGAGTTACGCCGATAGTTACCACTTACTATGGCTACACCTTC; CDR3aa: CSARVTPIVTTYYGYTF
j_gene: TRBJ2-1; v_gene: TRBV15; abundance: many; d_gene: TRBD2; CDR3nt: TGTGCCACCAGCAGACCGGGACTAGCGGACGACAATGAGCAGTTCTTC; CDR3aa: CATSRPGLADDNEQFF
j_gene: TRBJ2-7; v_gene: TRBV5-1; abundance: .; d_gene: .; CDR3nt: TGCGCCAGCACCCCGGGAGGGGGCAGCGGATACGAGCAGTACTTC; CDR3aa: CASTPGGGSGYEQYF
j_gene: TRBJ1-2; v_gene: TRBV15; abundance: .; d_gene: .; CDR3nt: TGTGCCACCAGCAGAGATTCGGGACACAGCTTTAACTATGGCTACACCTTC; CDR3aa: CATSRDSGHSFNYGYTF
j_gene: TRBJ2-7; v_gene: TRBV3-1; abundance: many; d_gene: TRBD2; CDR3nt: TGTGCCAGCAGCCAGATTAGCGGGAGTTACGAGCAGTACTTC; CDR3aa: CASSQISGSYEQYF